The text below deals with one T cell receptor beta chain. Its cognate antigen is unknown. Sequenced by immunoSEQ multiplex PCR; TCRdb stores in-frame clones only, minus some. Of hundreds of thousands of clones listed, almost 95% are singletons. The source of the sample is a study of shared clonotypes between healthy human individuals. Positively selected for CCR7, the CD45RO-negative cells used as naive CD8 cells excluded terminally differentiated effector memory CD45RA+ cells. The CDR3 is 16 residues long. V lost 4 bases and J lost 7; bases outside the gene matches: 11. Study observations and caveats: Non-shared clonotypes displayed generation probabilities falling below those of clonotypes present in all four donors. Depth was large, yet rarefaction showed that sorted-subset sequencing was incomplete.

Sequenced input: naive CD8+ T cells sorted from blood. The TCR originated in a man younger than 40 in good health. The rearrangement joins TRBV5-3 to TRBJ2-1; TRBD2 agrees at 10 bases. TRBV5-3 is flagged as an ORF with uncertain function. CDR3 nucleotides: TGTGCCAGAAGCACCCGGACTAGCGGACTACGGAATGAGCAGTTCTTC. Amino acid sequence: CARSTRTSGLRNEQFF.